This note documents a single TCR beta chain sequence. Antigen unknown. Autoimmune disease history or systemic immunosuppression was exclusionary. This record comes from a study of OX40 agonist ivuxolimab in advanced cancers. Turning to the study itself: Subjects had a mean age of around 60 years, with a range of roughly 23 to 79; less than 90% were male. Participants could have had prior anti-PD-1, anti-PD-L1 or anti-CTLA-4 therapy, and less than 45% had some.

Study results and caveats: By week 6 at 0.1 to 3.0 mg/kg, blood CD4+ and CD8+ T cells had expanded clonally.

The method was immunoSEQ multiplex PCR; TCRdb's version includes in-frame clones alone and lacks a portion of them. The profile shows over 60,000 clones, 85% to 90% of them singletons. This CDR3 comprises 15 residues. Germline CDR1 SGDLS, CDR2 YYNGEE. J gave up 4 bases and V 3 bases, and 9 bases lay outside the gene matches. The clonotype originates from an adult with an advanced solid tumor such as melanoma, head and neck, liver or kidney cancer. Sample: CD4+ or CD8+ T cells sorted from blood, taken in a trial of the OX40 agonist ivuxolimab. The chain has TRBV9 and TRBJ2-5; 7 nucleotides match TRBD2. The CDR3, as DNA: TGTGCCAGCAGCGGCGGACGGACGGGGGGAGAGACCCAGTACTTC. This encodes CASSGGRTGGETQYF.